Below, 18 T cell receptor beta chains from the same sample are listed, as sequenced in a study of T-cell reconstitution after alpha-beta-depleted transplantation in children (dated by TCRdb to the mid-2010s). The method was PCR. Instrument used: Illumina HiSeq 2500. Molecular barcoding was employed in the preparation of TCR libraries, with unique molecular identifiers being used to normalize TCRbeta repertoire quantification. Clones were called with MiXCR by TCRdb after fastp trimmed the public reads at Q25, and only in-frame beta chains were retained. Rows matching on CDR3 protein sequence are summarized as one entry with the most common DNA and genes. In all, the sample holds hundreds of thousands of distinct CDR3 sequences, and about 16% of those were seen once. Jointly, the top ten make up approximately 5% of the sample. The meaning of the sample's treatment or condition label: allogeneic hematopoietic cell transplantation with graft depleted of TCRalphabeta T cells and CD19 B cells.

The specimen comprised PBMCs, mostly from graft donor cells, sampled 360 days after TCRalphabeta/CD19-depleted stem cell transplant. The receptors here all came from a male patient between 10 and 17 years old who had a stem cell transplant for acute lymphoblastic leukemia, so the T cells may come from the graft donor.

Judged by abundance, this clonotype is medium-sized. The CDR3 spells CASTPGGTPLYEQYF. In DNA, the CDR3 is TGTGCCAGCACTCCAGGGGGCACTCCTCTCTACGAGCAGTACTTC. This chain uses TRBV6-5 with TRBJ2-7; 8 nucleotides match TRBD1. V lost 7 bases, J lost 3 bases, and 11 bases stayed unmatched. Germline-derived CDR1 and CDR2 are MNHEY and SVGAGI. The CDR3 has 15 residues.

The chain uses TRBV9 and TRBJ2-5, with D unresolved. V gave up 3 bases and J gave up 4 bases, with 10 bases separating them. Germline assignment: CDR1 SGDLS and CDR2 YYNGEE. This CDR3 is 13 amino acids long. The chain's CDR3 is CASSDEVSETQYF. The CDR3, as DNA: TGTGCCAGCAGCGATGAAGTGTCAGAGACCCAGTACTTC. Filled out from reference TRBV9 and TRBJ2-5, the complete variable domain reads DSGVTQTPKHLITATGQRVTLRCSPRSGDLSVYWYQQSLDQGLQFLIQYYNGEERAKGNILERFSAQQFPDLHSELNLSSLELGDSALYFCASSDEVSETQYFGPGTRLLVL.

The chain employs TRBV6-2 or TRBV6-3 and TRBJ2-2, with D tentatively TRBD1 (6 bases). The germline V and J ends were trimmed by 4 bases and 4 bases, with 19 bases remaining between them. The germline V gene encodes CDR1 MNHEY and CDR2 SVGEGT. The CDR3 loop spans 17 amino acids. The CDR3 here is CASSFPTGLSGTGELFF. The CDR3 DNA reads TGTGCCAGCAGTTTCCCGACAGGCCTGTCCGGCACCGGGGAGCTGTTTTTT.

CDR3 in amino acids: CASSLADPSVADTDTQYF. The DNA of the CDR3 is TGTGCCAGCAGCTTAGCGGATCCTAGCGTTGCCGACACAGATACGCAGTATTTT. The chain joins TRBV7-8 to TRBJ2-3; perhaps TRBD2 as D (6 bases). The V end was cut by 0 bases, the J end by 2 bases, with 18 bases between. Germline assignment: CDR1 SGHVS and CDR2 FQNEAQ. This CDR3 spans 18 amino acids.

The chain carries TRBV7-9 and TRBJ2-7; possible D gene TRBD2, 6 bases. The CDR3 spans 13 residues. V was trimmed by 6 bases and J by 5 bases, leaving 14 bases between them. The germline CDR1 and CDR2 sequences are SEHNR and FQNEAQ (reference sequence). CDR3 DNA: TGTGCCAGCAGTCCCGGGGAGCGGGACGAGCAGTACTTC. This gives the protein CASSPGERDEQYF. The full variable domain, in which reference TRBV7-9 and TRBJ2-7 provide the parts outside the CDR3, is DTGVSQNPRHKITKRGQNVTFRCDPISEHNRLYWYRQTLGQGPEFLTYFQNEAQLEKSRLLSDRFSAERPKGSFSTLEIQRTEQGDSAMYLCASSPGERDEQYFGPGTRLTVT.

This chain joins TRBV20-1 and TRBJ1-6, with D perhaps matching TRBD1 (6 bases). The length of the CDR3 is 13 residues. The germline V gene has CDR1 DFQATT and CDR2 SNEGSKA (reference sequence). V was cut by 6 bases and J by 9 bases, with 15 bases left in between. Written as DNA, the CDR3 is TGCAGTGCCATGGGACACCTACTTTCACCCCTCCACTTT. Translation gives CSAMGHLLSPLHF.

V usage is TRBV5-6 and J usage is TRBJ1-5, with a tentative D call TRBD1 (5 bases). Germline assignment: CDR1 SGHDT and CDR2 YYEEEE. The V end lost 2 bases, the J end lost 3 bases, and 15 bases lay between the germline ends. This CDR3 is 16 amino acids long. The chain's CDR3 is CASSFRSRAPNQPQHF. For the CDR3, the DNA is TGTGCCAGCAGCTTTCGTAGCAGGGCACCCAATCAGCCCCAGCATTTT. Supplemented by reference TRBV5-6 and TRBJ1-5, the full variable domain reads DAGVTQSPTHLIKTRGQQVTLRCSPKSGHDTVSWYQQALGQGPQFIFQYYEEEERQRGNFPDRFSGHQFPNYSSELNVNALLLGDSALYLCASSFRSRAPNQPQHFGDGTRLSIL.

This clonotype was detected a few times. The CDR3 loop is CSAPRQRRDNEQFF. DNA of the CDR3: TGCAGTGCTCCCCGTCAGCGGAGGGACAATGAGCAGTTCTTC. V gene TRBV20-1 combines with J gene TRBJ2-1; D perhaps matches TRBD2 (6 bases). Trimming pared 5 bases from V and 5 bases from J, leaving 16 bases between. This CDR3 spans 14 amino acids. CDR1 and CDR2 (germline): DFQATT, SNEGSKA (reference sequence).

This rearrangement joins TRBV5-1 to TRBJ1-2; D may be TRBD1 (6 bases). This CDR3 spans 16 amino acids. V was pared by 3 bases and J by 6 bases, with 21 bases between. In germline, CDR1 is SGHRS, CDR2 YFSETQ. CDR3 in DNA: TGCGCCAGCAGCTCGCGTAACCCCGGCAGGGGCGATGGCTACACCTTC. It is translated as CASSSRNPGRGDGYTF.

The CDR3 coding sequence is TGTGCCAGCAGCGCGCCTCGGGGGAATACGCAGTATTTT. Translating it yields CASSAPRGNTQYF. The chain carries TRBV9 and TRBJ2-3; tentative D call: TRBD2 (6 bases). The CDR3 has 13 residues. V lost 3 bases to trimming and J lost 7 bases, with 12 bases between them. Germline CDR1 is SGDLS and CDR2 is YYNGEE.

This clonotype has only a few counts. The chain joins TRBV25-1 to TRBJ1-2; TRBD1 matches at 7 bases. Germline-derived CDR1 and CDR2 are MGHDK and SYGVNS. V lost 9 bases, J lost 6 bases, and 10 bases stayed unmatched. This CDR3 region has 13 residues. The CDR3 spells CASGKGGLHGYTF. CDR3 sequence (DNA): TGTGCCAGTGGGAAAGGGGGCCTTCATGGCTACACCTTC.

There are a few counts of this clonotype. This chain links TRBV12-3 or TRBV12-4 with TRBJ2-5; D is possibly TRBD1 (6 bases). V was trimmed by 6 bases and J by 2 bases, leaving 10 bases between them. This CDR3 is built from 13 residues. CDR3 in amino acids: CASRGTRQETQYF. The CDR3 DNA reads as TGTGCCAGCAGGGGGACACGACAAGAGACCCAGTACTTC.

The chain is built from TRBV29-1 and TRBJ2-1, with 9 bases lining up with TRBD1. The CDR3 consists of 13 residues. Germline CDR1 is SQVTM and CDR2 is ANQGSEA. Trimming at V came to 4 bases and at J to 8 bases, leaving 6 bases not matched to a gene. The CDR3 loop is CSVGWGQGHEQFF. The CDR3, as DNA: TGCAGCGTTGGGTGGGGACAGGGTCATGAGCAGTTCTTC.

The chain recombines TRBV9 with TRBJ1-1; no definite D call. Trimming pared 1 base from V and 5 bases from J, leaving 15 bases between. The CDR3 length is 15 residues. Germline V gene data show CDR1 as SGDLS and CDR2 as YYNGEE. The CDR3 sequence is CASSVWPAGLTEAFF. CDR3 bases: TGTGCCAGCAGCGTATGGCCCGCCGGATTGACTGAAGCTTTCTTT.

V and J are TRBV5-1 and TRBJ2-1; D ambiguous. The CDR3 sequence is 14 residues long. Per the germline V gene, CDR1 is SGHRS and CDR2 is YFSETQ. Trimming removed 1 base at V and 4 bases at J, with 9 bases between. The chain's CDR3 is CASSLSRLYNEQFF. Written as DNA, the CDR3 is TGCGCCAGCAGCTTGAGCAGATTATACAATGAGCAGTTCTTC.

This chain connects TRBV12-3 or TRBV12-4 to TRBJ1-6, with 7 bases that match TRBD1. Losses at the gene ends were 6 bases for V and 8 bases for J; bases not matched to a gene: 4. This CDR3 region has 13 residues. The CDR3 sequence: CASRTGLDSPLHF. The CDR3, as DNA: TGTGCCAGCAGGACAGGGCTTGATTCACCCCTCCACTTT.

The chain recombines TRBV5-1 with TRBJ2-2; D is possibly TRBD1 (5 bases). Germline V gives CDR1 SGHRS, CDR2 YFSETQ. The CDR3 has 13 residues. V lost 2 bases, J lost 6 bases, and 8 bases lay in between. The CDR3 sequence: CASSFRDPGELFF. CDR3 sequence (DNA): TGCGCCAGCAGCTTCAGGGATCCCGGGGAGCTGTTTTTT.

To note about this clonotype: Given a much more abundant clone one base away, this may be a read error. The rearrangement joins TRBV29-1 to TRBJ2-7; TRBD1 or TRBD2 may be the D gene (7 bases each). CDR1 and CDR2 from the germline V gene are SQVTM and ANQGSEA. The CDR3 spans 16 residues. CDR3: CSVESRGGRRSYDQYF. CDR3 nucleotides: TGCAGCGTTGAATCCAGGGGGGGTCGACGCTCCTACGACCAGTACTTC.